Given below is one TCR beta chain in context. The antigen remains unidentified. The CDR3 has 13 amino acids. J was trimmed by 3 bases and V by 4 bases; bases with no gene match: 3. Germline V gene sequence: CDR1 SGHDT, CDR2 YYEEEE. Cultured CD4+ T-cell DNA underwent Oncomine TCR Beta short-read sequencing. Each CDR3 protein gets one entry after TCRdb re-called the PCR reads with MiXCR. The table has about 16,000 distinct CDR3 sequences, around a third seen once. The data derive from a study of vaccination and CD4 T cells after COVID-19. Study-wide background: The post-vaccine samples came a median 72 days after dose two (range 14 to 241). Stimulation of cells relied on overlapping spike peptides derived from SARS-CoV-2, HCoV-NL63, HCoV-OC43 and HCoV-229E.

Indicated treatment: approximately nine-day PBMC culture with coronavirus spike peptide pools or control peptides (ViraFEST assay). This specimen consisted of CD4+ T cells from blood, cultured in vitro, obtained before SARS-CoV-2 vaccination. This rearrangement joins TRBV5-6 to TRBJ1-2, with 7 bases lining up with TRBD1. The source of this sequence is a human donor who received a COVID-19 vaccine. CDR3 protein: CASSKTGYYGYTF. CDR3 nucleotides: TGTGCCAGCAGCAAGACAGGGTACTATGGCTACACCTTC.